A single sample gave rise to the 32 T cell receptor beta chains below, sequenced in a study of shared clonotypes between healthy human individuals. Clones were sequenced by immunoSEQ multiplex PCR, and TCRdb holds only the in-frame ones, with some missing. The repertoire holds over a million clones, more than 75% seen once, with 0.4% to 0.55% in the top ten. The material sequenced was memory CD4+ T cells from PBMCs. As to subset: CD45RA-negative fraction. The receptor set was obtained from a man aged 18 to 30 in good health. Some clones in this sample may be carry-over from other donors' samples.

This clone was seen ten or more times. The J gene is TRBJ2-2, the V gene TRBV6-5, with D perhaps matching TRBD1 or TRBD2 (6 bases each). The germline V gene encodes CDR1 MNHEY and CDR2 SVGAGI. V was clipped by 11 bases and J by 5 bases, with 18 bases between them. CDR3 length: 14 amino acids. The CDR3 here is CALRGAGWTGELFF. Here the CDR3 DNA reads TGTGCCCTAAGGGGGGCCGGTTGGACCGGGGAGCTGTTTTTT.

The V call is TRBV13, the J call TRBJ2-7; no definite D call. Germline V gene data show CDR1 as PRHDT and CDR2 as FYEKMQ (reference sequence). The CDR3 runs to 13 residues. Between the trimmed V and J ends, which lost 5 bases and 0 bases, there was a span of 8 bases. Here the CDR3 DNA reads TGTGCCAGCAGCCGATCGGGCTCCTACGAGCAGTACTTC. Protein: CASSRSGSYEQYF.

V gene TRBV28 combines with J gene TRBJ2-2; TRBD2 agrees at 9 bases. Germline trimming cut 5 bases from V and 5 bases from J; bases unmatched to any gene: 9. CDR1 and CDR2 from the germline V gene are MDHEN and SYDVKM. CDR3 size: 16 residues. CDR3 coding DNA: TGTGCCAGCAGTCACCGGGTAGCGGGAGAAACCGGGGAGCTGTTTTTT. Its protein product is CASSHRVAGETGELFF.

A few counts support this clone. This sample also contains other DNA sequences that code for the same CDR3. The CDR3 DNA reads TGTGCCAGCACGGGCTACAATGAGCAGTTCTTC. It yields the protein CASTGYNEQFF. The J gene is TRBJ2-1, the V gene TRBV2; no firm D call. The germline V gene encodes CDR1 SNHLY and CDR2 FYNNEI. The CDR3 totals 11 residues. V was pared by 7 bases and J by 3 bases, with 4 bases between.

This chain connects TRBV2 to TRBJ2-5, with 7 bases aligning to TRBD1. This CDR3 region has 15 residues. The V segment lost 6 bases and the J segment 3 bases; nucleotides outside the gene matches: 10. Germline assignment: CDR1 SNHLY and CDR2 FYNNEI. The DNA of the CDR3 is TGTGCCAGCAGGGACCGGGACAGCAGCAAAGAGACCCAGTACTTC. It specifies CASRDRDSSKETQYF.

CDR3 loop: CASRSTRSGGYTF. The DNA of the CDR3 is TGCGCCAGCAGATCGACCCGATCGGGGGGCTACACCTTC. The V call is TRBV5-1, the J call TRBJ1-2; D gene uncertain. Deletions cut 5 bases from V and 8 bases from J, with 16 bases between. Germline V gene data show CDR1 as SGHRS and CDR2 as YFSETQ. CDR3 length equals 13 residues.

The V call is TRBV28, the J call TRBJ1-2; D gene ambiguous. Germline CDR1 is MDHEN and CDR2 is SYDVKM. V was shortened by 4 bases and J by 7 bases, with 7 bases between the two germline ends. This CDR3 has 11 amino acids. The CDR3 protein is CASSYMGGYTF. The DNA for the CDR3 is TGTGCCAGCAGTTACATGGGTGGCTACACCTTC.

V is TRBV2 and J is TRBJ2-2; 9 nucleotides align to TRBD1. Germline CDR1 and CDR2: SNHLY and FYNNEI. This CDR3 contains 15 residues. V trimming: 5 bases; J trimming: 5 bases; junction bases outside the gene matches: 6. CDR3 sequence reads: CASSKGQGRTGELFF. CDR3 sequence (DNA): TGTGCCAGCAGTAAAGGACAGGGGAGGACCGGGGAGCTGTTTTTT.

The chain combines TRBV4-3 with TRBJ2-2, with D perhaps TRBD1 (5 bases). V lost 0 bases to trimming and J lost 0 bases, with 11 bases between them. Germline V gives CDR1 LGHNA, CDR2 YSLEER. The CDR3 is made up of 17 amino acids. The CDR3 nucleotides are TGCGCCAGCAGCCAAGAACCCGGACACACGAACACCGGGGAGCTGTTTTTT. Translated: CASSQEPGHTNTGELFF.

The gene calls are TRBV5-1 and TRBJ2-7; 9 bases line up with TRBD2. Germline trimming cut 0 bases from V and 0 bases from J; bases unmatched to any gene: 4. Per the germline V gene, CDR1 is SGHRS and CDR2 is YFSETQ. The length of the CDR3 is 16 residues. The CDR3: CASSLELAGYSYEQYF. In DNA, the CDR3 is TGCGCCAGCAGCTTGGAGCTAGCGGGGTACTCCTACGAGCAGTACTTC.

The J gene is TRBJ2-7, the V gene TRBV6-6, with D tentatively TRBD1 (5 bases). V was cut by 8 bases and J by 4 bases, with 12 bases left in between. Germline loops: CDR1 MNHNY, CDR2 SVGAGI (reference sequence). The CDR3 covers 12 residues. CDR3 bases: TGTGCCAGCGGAGCAGGGCCGTACGAGCAGTACTTC. Translation gives CASGAGPYEQYF.

The chain has TRBV5-6 and TRBJ2-7, with D perhaps matching TRBD2 (6 bases). Trimming stripped 4 bases from V and 4 bases from J, with 24 bases between. The CDR3 is made up of 17 amino acids. In germline, CDR1 is SGHDT, CDR2 YYEEEE. As DNA, the CDR3 is TGTGCCAGCAGCCGGGGACCGGGGGTCAAATCGATTTACGAGCAGTACTTC. This codes for CASSRGPGVKSIYEQYF.

The V and J genes are TRBV14 and TRBJ2-7, with 12 nucleotides matching TRBD2. CDR3 length: 18 residues. Germline V gene lookup returns CDR1 SGHDN and CDR2 FVKESK. J lost 5 bases, V lost 0 bases, and 11 bases had no gene match. The CDR3 protein is CASSQDVPTSGRYHEQYF. The CDR3, as DNA: TGTGCCAGCAGCCAAGATGTGCCCACTAGCGGGAGGTACCACGAGCAGTACTTC.

Ten or more counts support this clone. V usage is TRBV7-9 and J usage is TRBJ1-4; D gene uncertain. The CDR3 extends over 15 amino acids. V was shortened by 5 bases and J by 7 bases, with 17 bases between the two germline ends. Germline-derived CDR1 and CDR2 are SEHNR and FQNEAQ (reference sequence). In nucleotides, the CDR3 is TGTGCCAGCAGCACTGGGATTCAACGGGGTGAAAAACTGTTTTTT. Its protein product is CASSTGIQRGEKLFF. Full variable domain (rest looked up from reference TRBV7-9 and TRBJ1-4): DTGVSQNPRHKITKRGQNVTFRCDPISEHNRLYWYRQTLGQGPEFLTYFQNEAQLEKSRLLSDRFSAERPKGSFSTLEIQRTEQGDSAMYLCASSTGIQRGEKLFFGSGTQLSVL.

There are a few counts of this clone. This chain connects TRBV27 to TRBJ2-4; D may be TRBD2 (7 bases). V was pared by 2 bases and J by 7 bases, with 9 bases between. The CDR3 sequence is 13 residues long. CDR1 is MNHEY, CDR2 SMNVEV, per germline (reference sequence). The CDR3 region is CASSLRGANIQYF. DNA of the CDR3: TGTGCCAGCAGTTTACGGGGGGCCAACATTCAGTACTTC.

On this clone itself: Other DNA sequences in this sample translate to the same CDR3. This chain uses TRBV7-2 with TRBJ2-7; TRBD1 is a possible D gene (7 bases). Trimming pared 2 bases from V and 0 bases from J, leaving 11 bases between. Germline-derived CDR1 and CDR2 are SGHTA and FQGNSA. The CDR3 has 15 residues. The chain's CDR3 is CASSLSGGLSYEQYF. The CDR3 nucleotides read TGTGCCAGCAGCTTATCAGGGGGGCTCTCCTACGAGCAGTACTTC. Looking up the rest from reference TRBV7-2 and TRBJ2-7 gives the full variable domain: GAGVSQSPSNKVTEKGKDVELRCDPISGHTALYWYRQSLGQGLEFLIYFQGNSAPDKSGLPSDRFSAERTGGSVSTLTIQRTQQEDSAVYLCASSLSGGLSYEQYFGPGTRLTVT.

Notes on this clone: Distinct nucleotide sequences in the sample also encode this CDR3. The chain couples TRBV5-1 to TRBJ2-3, with D possibly TRBD2 on 5 matching bases. Germline V gene data show CDR1 as SGHRS and CDR2 as YFSETQ. V was cut by 0 bases and J by 4 bases, with 9 bases left in between. The CDR3 is 14 residues long. The CDR3 here is CASSLGGSPDTQYF. The CDR3 bases are TGCGCCAGCAGCTTGGGTGGGAGCCCAGATACGCAGTATTTT.

Only one count was recorded for this clone. V gene TRBV25-1 combines with J gene TRBJ2-3, with TRBD2 as a possible D gene (7 bases). CDR3 length: 14 residues. The V end was cut by 8 bases, the J end by 2 bases, with 14 bases between. Per germline, CDR1 MGHDK and CDR2 SYGVNS. CDR3 region: CASGRGGVTDTQYF. In DNA form, the CDR3 reads TGTGCCAGCGGAAGGGGGGGGGTCACAGATACGCAGTATTTT.

The CDR3 reads CASSNRGVSTDTQYF. CDR3 coding DNA: TGTGCCAGCAGCAACCGGGGAGTTAGCACAGATACGCAGTATTTT. This rearrangement joins TRBV7-3 to TRBJ2-3; a possible D gene is TRBD2 (5 bases). Trimming removed 5 bases from V and 0 bases from J, with 12 bases in between. CDR1 is SGHTA, CDR2 FQGTGA, per germline. The CDR3 contains 15 residues.

The genes are TRBV28 and TRBJ2-5, with D possibly being TRBD1 (5 bases). CDR3 length: 13 amino acids. Per the germline V gene, CDR1 is MDHEN and CDR2 is SYDVKM. V dropped 7 bases and J dropped 5 bases, with 14 bases sitting between them. The CDR3 DNA sequence: TGTGCCAGCACGGAAGGGGCGCGGGAGACCCAGTACTTC. Its protein is CASTEGARETQYF.

Ten or more counts support this clone. This chain links TRBV6-1 with TRBJ1-3; 7 positions match TRBD1. The junction had 11 bases not matched to a gene; V was cut back by 7 bases and J by 8 bases. Germline V CDR1 and CDR2: MNHNS, SASEGT. This CDR3 has 14 residues. The CDR3 DNA reads as TGTGCCAGCACCCTTCAAGGGGGCGCGTACACCATATATTTT. It encodes CASTLQGGAYTIYF.

This chain joins TRBV29-1 and TRBJ2-2, with D possibly TRBD2 on 6 matching bases. This CDR3 is 15 amino acids long. Germline CDR1 is SQVTM and CDR2 is ANQGSEA. Trimming pared 5 bases from V and 4 bases from J, leaving 17 bases between. CDR3 protein: CSVQGWRAGTGELFF. The CDR3 DNA reads TGCAGCGTTCAAGGGTGGAGGGCCGGCACCGGGGAGCTGTTTTTT.

This clone was found once. The V gene is TRBV6-1, the J gene TRBJ2-7; TRBD1 agrees at 8 bases. J lost 4 bases, V lost 5 bases, and 7 bases had no gene match. The CDR3 loop spans 14 amino acids. The germline V gene encodes CDR1 MNHNS and CDR2 SASEGT. The CDR3 is CASSKSGTGYEQYF. The CDR3 DNA reads TGTGCCAGCAGTAAATCCGGGACAGGATACGAGCAGTACTTC.

The chain employs TRBV11-1 and TRBJ2-3; 12 bases match TRBD2. The CDR3 consists of 17 residues. The V gene's germline CDR1 is SGHAT and CDR2 FQDESV (reference sequence). V gave up 5 bases and J gave up 4 bases; unmatched junction bases: 10. The CDR3 nucleotides are TGTGCCAGCAGCCGCGGACTAGCGGGAATGTTCGCAGATACGCAGTATTTT. It yields the protein CASSRGLAGMFADTQYF.

This clone appeared a few times. The chain employs TRBV27 and TRBJ2-3; 14 bases are a match to TRBD2. V was clipped by 8 bases and J by 8 bases; unmatched bases: 9. The CDR3 runs 15 residues. CDR1 is MNHEY and CDR2 is SMNVEV in the germline V gene (reference sequence). The chain's CDR3 is CASYKTSGRVGTQYF. The CDR3 nucleotides read TGTGCCAGCTATAAGACTAGCGGGAGGGTTGGTACGCAGTATTTT.

Of note for this clone: A far larger clone differs by one base, so this is likely a read error. The chain couples TRBV6-5 to TRBJ2-2; D is possibly TRBD1 or TRBD2 (5 bases each). The CDR3 loop spans 14 amino acids. The germline V gene encodes CDR1 MNHEY and CDR2 SVGAGI. DNA for the CDR3: TGTGCCAGCAGGTCAGGGACGGACACCGGGGAGCTGCTTTTT. It translates to CASRSGTDTGELLF.

This chain uses TRBV5-1 with TRBJ2-7, with TRBD1 matching over 9 bases. V lost 0 bases, J lost 6 bases, and 7 bases stayed unmatched. Germline CDR1 reads SGHRS; CDR2 reads YFSETQ. The CDR3 is 15 residues long. CDR3 bases: TGCGCCAGCAGCTTGGCCGGGACAGGGTCTCGCGAGCAGTACTTC. It codes for CASSLAGTGSREQYF.

This clone has just one count. Other nucleotide sequences from this sample produce the same CDR3. This chain joins TRBV7-2 and TRBJ2-1; tentatively, D is TRBD1 (7 bases). The CDR3 extends over 14 amino acids. The V and J ends lost 5 bases and 8 bases respectively, with 16 bases between them. From germline, CDR1 is SGHTA and CDR2 FQGNSA. CDR3 protein: CASSVRLGGDEQFF. For the CDR3, the DNA is TGTGCCAGCAGCGTCCGACTAGGGGGCGATGAGCAGTTCTTC. Looking up the rest from reference TRBV7-2 and TRBJ2-1 gives the full variable domain: GAGVSQSPSNKVTEKGKDVELRCDPISGHTALYWYRQSLGQGLEFLIYFQGNSAPDKSGLPSDRFSAERTGGSVSTLTIQRTQQEDSAVYLCASSVRLGGDEQFFGPGTRLTVL.

The chain combines TRBV27 with TRBJ2-1; D is unclear. The CDR3 extends over 15 amino acids. The V end was cut by 5 bases, the J end by 3 bases, with 14 bases between. Germline values: CDR1 MNHEY, CDR2 SMNVEV (reference sequence). The CDR3 DNA reads TGTGCCAGCAGTGCCCTAGGCGGAATCTACAATGAGCAGTTCTTC. Translation gives CASSALGGIYNEQFF.

The rearrangement uses TRBV30 and TRBJ2-2; D gene unclear. The CDR3 runs 14 residues. Germline CDR1 is GTSNPN and CDR2 is SVGIG (reference sequence). The V and J ends lost 0 bases and 0 bases respectively, with 5 bases between them. The CDR3 DNA is TGTGCCTGGAGTGTATCGGCGAACACCGGGGAGCTGTTTTTT. Translating it yields CAWSVSANTGELFF.

V gene TRBV27 combines with J gene TRBJ1-2, with 7 nucleotides matching TRBD1. Germline V gene lookup returns CDR1 MNHEY and CDR2 SMNVEV (reference sequence). Losses at the gene ends were 5 bases for V and 3 bases for J; bases not matched to a gene: 3. The CDR3 covers 13 residues. For the CDR3, the DNA is TGTGCCAGCAGTCGCAGGGGGGACTATGGCTACACCTTC. This encodes CASSRRGDYGYTF.

The chain carries TRBV19 and TRBJ1-5; D might be TRBD1 (5 bases). The CDR3 is 15 residues long. V dropped 6 bases and J dropped 4 bases, with 16 bases sitting between them. The V gene's germline CDR1 is LNHDA and CDR2 SQIVND (reference sequence). The CDR3 nucleotides are TGTGCCAGTAGCCGATCCTGGGGGGGGAATCAGCCCCAGCATTTT. Amino acid sequence: CASSRSWGGNQPQHF.